The subject of this entry is one T cell receptor (beta chain). Sequencing used immunoSEQ multiplex PCR; TCRdb keeps in-frame clones, though not all of them. The sample includes about 480,000 clones, 70% to 90% of them seen just once. Treatment: about 20 received Ad26.COV2.S at low or high dose, single or two shots; about 5 received placebo; per-sample allocation not given. Specimens were obtained on day 63 following the first vaccine or placebo injection. The data belong to a study of Ad26.COV2.S vaccination and SARS-CoV-2 variants. Study in general: The vaccine Ad26.COV2.S was put into the muscle once, or twice with 56 days between.

The sample was peripheral blood, taken in a trial of Ad26.COV2.S vaccine versus placebo. The TCR originated in a person aged 18-60 years who received the Ad26.COV2.S COVID-19 vaccine or a placebo.

The CDR3 nucleotides read TGTGCCAGCAGCTTAGGGGGTGGCTCGGTGGGGAATCAGCCCCAGCATTTT. Protein: CASSLGGGSVGNQPQHF. This chain links TRBV11-2 with TRBJ1-5; D is undetermined. Per the germline V gene, CDR1 is SGHAT and CDR2 is FQNNGV. Trimming took 1 base from V and 4 from J, leaving 17 bases between them. The CDR3 totals 17 residues.